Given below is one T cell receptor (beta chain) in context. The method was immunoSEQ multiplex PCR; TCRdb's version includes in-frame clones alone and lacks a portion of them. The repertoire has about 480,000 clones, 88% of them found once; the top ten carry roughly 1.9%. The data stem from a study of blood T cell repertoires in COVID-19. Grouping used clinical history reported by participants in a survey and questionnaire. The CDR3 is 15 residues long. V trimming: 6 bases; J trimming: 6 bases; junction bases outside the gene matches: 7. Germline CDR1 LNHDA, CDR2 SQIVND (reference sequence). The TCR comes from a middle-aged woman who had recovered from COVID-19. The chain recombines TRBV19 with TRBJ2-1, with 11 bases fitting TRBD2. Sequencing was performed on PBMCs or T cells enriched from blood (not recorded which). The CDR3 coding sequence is TGTGCCAGTAGCCCTCTAGCGGGAGGAAGCAATGAGCAGTTCTTC. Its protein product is CASSPLAGGSNEQFF.